Following are 15 T cell receptor beta chains from one sample sequenced in a study of T cell clonality in common variable immunodeficiency. Measured with immunoSEQ multiplex PCR; TCRdb has only the in-frame clones, and not every one. Sampling found around 52,000 clones, none seen once. Sequences were obtained from peripheral blood mononuclear cells. The source of these receptors is a person between 18 and 75 years old in good health.

This clone has at least ten counts. The read falls 3 residues short of the CDR3 end, and the missing part is taken from the germline J gene. The chain combines TRBV7-2 with TRBJ1-5; 7 bases match TRBD1. Germline-derived CDR1 and CDR2 are SGHTA and FQGNSA. V gave up 5 bases and J gave up 6 bases; unmatched junction bases: 4. The CDR3 extends over 13 amino acids. The CDR3 bases that were read are TGTGCCAGCAGCGACAGGGTTGGTCAGCCC. Translating gives CASSDRVGQP. The whole CDR3 region reads CASSDRVGQPQHF.

This clone was seen ten or more times. The sequence runs out 3 residues before the end of the CDR3; the remainder is reconstructed from the germline J gene. The V and J genes are TRBV5-1 and TRBJ2-2, with TRBD2 matching 7 bases. Germline values: CDR1 SGHRS, CDR2 YFSETQ. CDR3 length: 14 amino acids. V shed 5 bases, J shed 3 bases, and the junction held 4 bases outside the gene matches. CDR3 bases read: TGCGCCAGCAGGATTGGGGGGGACACCGGGGAG. Protein product: CASRIGGDTGE. The full-length CDR3 reads as CASRIGGDTGELFF.

This clone appeared many times. The read gets to within 3 residues of the CDR3 end, and the germline J gene fills in the rest. The chain has TRBV5-1 and TRBJ2-3, with TRBD2 identical over 14 bases. With V trimmed by 4 bases and J by 3 bases, 4 bases remained unmatched. Germline V gene lookup returns CDR1 SGHRS and CDR2 YFSETQ. CDR3 length: 16 amino acids. The CDR3 spells CASSGGTSGRTDTQYF. The sequenced part of the CDR3 DNA is TGCGCCAGCAGCGGTGGGACTAGCGGGAGAACAGATACG.

This clone was observed many times. The read ends 3 residues early relative to the CDR3; the germline J gene fills the gap. The V gene is TRBV20-1, the J gene TRBJ1-2; TRBD1 agrees at 9 bases. V shed 6 bases and J 4 bases; nucleotides not matched to a gene: 3. CDR1 and CDR2 (germline): DFQATT, SNEGSKA (reference sequence). This CDR3 region has 12 residues. CDR3 region: CSAPDRGYGYTF. Incomplete CDR3 DNA: TGCAGTGCCCCGGACAGGGGCTATGGC.

This clone was found many times. The read terminates 3 residues before the CDR3 end, so the remaining end is supplied by the germline J gene. The chain is built from TRBV5-5 and TRBJ2-5; D remains unclear. V dropped 2 bases and J dropped 1 base, with 6 bases sitting between them. This CDR3 contains 13 residues. Per germline, CDR1 SGHKS and CDR2 YYEKEE (reference sequence). CDR3 in amino acids: CASSFVPQETQYF. The covered CDR3 bases are TGTGCCAGCAGCTTCGTCCCCCAAGAGACC.

In its sample, this clone was seen many times. Read coverage stops 3 residues before the CDR3 terminus; the germline J gene supplies the remainder. The rearrangement joins TRBV19 to TRBJ2-1; 7 positions match TRBD2. The germline gives CDR1 LNHDA, CDR2 SQIVND (reference sequence). This CDR3 spans 15 amino acids. V dropped 7 bases and J dropped 4; count of bases not matched to a gene: 10. The DNA read from the CDR3 is TGTGCCAGTACCCGGGAGTCTAGCGGATACAATGAG. This encodes CASTRESSGYNE. The complete CDR3 protein is CASTRESSGYNEQFF.

This clone showed up many times. The CDR3 end is not reached by the read, which stops 3 residues before it; the germline J gene fills it in. This chain joins TRBV6-1 and TRBJ2-1; 7 positions agree with TRBD1. V gave up 2 bases and J gave up 8 bases; unmatched junction bases: 15. The CDR3 has 17 residues. Germline assignment: CDR1 MNHNS and CDR2 SASEGT. The CDR3 protein is CASSERDRTYYVDEQFF. CDR3 bases read: TGTGCCAGCAGTGAACGGGACAGAACTTATTATGTGGATGAG.

This clone was recorded many times. The sequence runs out 3 residues before the end of the CDR3; the remainder is reconstructed from the germline J gene. J is TRBJ2-7 and V is TRBV20-1; TRBD2 agrees at 10 bases. Germline CDR1 and CDR2: DFQATT and SNEGSKA (reference sequence). V shed 5 bases and J 4 bases; nucleotides not matched to a gene: 5. CDR3 length equals 13 residues. Incomplete CDR3 DNA: TGCAGTGCTTCCGGGACTAGCGAGTACGAG. Amino acids: CSASGTSEYE. The entire CDR3 protein reads CSASGTSEYEQYF.

The table lists this clone with many counts. The sequence runs out 3 residues before the end of the CDR3; the remainder is reconstructed from the germline J gene. The rearrangement joins TRBV19 to TRBJ2-5; tentatively, D is TRBD1 (6 bases). Germline assignment: CDR1 LNHDA and CDR2 SQIVND (reference sequence). CDR3 length equals 14 residues. V was pared by 2 bases and J by 1 base, with 8 bases between. This CDR3 is CASSITGTQETQYF. Incomplete CDR3 DNA: TGTGCCAGTAGTATAACAGGGACCCAAGAGACC. Full variable domain (missing parts from reference TRBV19 and TRBJ2-5): DGGITQSPKYLFRKEGQNVTLSCEQNLNHDAMYWYRQDPGQGLRLIYYSQIVNDFQKGDIAEGYSVSREKKESFPLTVTSAQKNPTAFYLCASSITGTQETQYFGPGTRLLVL.

This clone was seen at least ten times. The CDR3 reads CASSSTVLSRYTF. CDR3 DNA, as far as it was read: TGTGCCAGCAGCTCGACAGTCCTCTCACGC. The chain combines TRBV7-2 with TRBJ1-2, with D perhaps TRBD1 (5 bases). The CDR3 end lies 3 residues beyond the end of the read and is filled in from the germline J gene. CDR1 is SGHTA, CDR2 FQGNSA, per germline. The CDR3 spans 13 residues.

This clone occurred many times. Coverage ceases 3 residues before the CDR3 finishes, and the germline J gene fills in the end. The V call is TRBV19, the J call TRBJ2-1; no clear D gene. Germline V gene data show CDR1 as LNHDA and CDR2 as SQIVND (reference sequence). The CDR3 extends over 11 amino acids. V was trimmed by 9 bases and J by 4 bases, leaving 7 bases between them. The CDR3 loop reads CASQRYNEQFF. The part of the CDR3 DNA that was read is TGTGCCAGCCAGAGATACAATGAG.

This clone was found many times. The CDR3 extends 3 residues past the end of the read, so its final part is completed from the germline J gene. The V and J genes are TRBV5-1 and TRBJ1-1; TRBD1 is a possible D gene (6 bases). Germline lookup yields CDR1 SGHRS and CDR2 YFSETQ. With 4 bases removed from V and 4 bases from J, the gap between germline ends came to 11 bases. The CDR3 extends over 13 amino acids. The CDR3 sequence is CASSHGRGTEAFF. The DNA read from the CDR3 is TGCGCCAGCAGCCATGGCAGGGGCACTGAA.

This clone was seen repeatedly, ten times or more. The CDR3 end falls 3 residues outside the read, so it is completed with the germline J gene. The chain recombines TRBV3-1 (or the pseudogene TRBV3-2) with TRBJ2-2, with D tentatively TRBD1 (5 bases). The germline V gene has CDR1 LGHDT and CDR2 YNNKEL (reference sequence). This CDR3 has 18 residues. Trimming took off 3 bases at V and 0 bases at J, with 17 bases between the two ends. The CDR3 DNA, read in part, is TGTGCCAGCAGCCACGAAGGGGTACTCGGACCGAACACCGGGGAG. This encodes CASSHEGVLGPNTGE. The whole CDR3 sequence is CASSHEGVLGPNTGELFF.

This clone was seen ten or more times. The CDR3 end is not reached by the read, which stops 3 residues before it; the germline J gene fills it in. The V and J genes are TRBV5-6 and TRBJ1-1, with no clear D. This CDR3 region has 13 residues. Germline values: CDR1 SGHDT, CDR2 YYEEEE. CDR3 in amino acids: CASSLRRHGEAFF. CDR3 DNA, as far as it was read: TGTGCCAGCAGCTTGCGAAGGCACGGGGAA.

This clone showed up just a few times. The read ends 3 residues before the CDR3 terminus; that terminus is restored from the germline J gene. The V call is TRBV11-2, the J call TRBJ2-3; 10 bases are a match to TRBD1. Per germline, CDR1 SGHAT and CDR2 FQNNGV. This CDR3 has 15 residues. The V and J ends lost 3 bases and 5 bases, in that order; junction bases with no gene match: 5. CDR3 residues: CASSFCGTGVDTQYF. The part of the CDR3 DNA that was read is TGTGCCAGCAGCTTCTGCGGGACAGGGGTAGATACG.